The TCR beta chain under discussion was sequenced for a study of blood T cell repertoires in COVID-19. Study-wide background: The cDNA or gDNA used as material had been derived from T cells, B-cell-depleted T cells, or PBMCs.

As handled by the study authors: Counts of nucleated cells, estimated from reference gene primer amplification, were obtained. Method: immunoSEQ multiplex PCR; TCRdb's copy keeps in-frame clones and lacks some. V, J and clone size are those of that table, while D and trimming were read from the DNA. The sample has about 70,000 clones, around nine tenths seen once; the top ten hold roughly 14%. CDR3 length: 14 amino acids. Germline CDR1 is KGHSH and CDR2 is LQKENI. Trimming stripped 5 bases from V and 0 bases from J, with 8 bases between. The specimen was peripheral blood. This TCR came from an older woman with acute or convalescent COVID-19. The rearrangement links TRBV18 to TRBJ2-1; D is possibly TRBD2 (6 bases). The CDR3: CASSFSGSYNEQFF. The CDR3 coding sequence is TGTGCCAGCTCATTTAGCGGCTCCTACAATGAGCAGTTCTTC.